This TCR beta chain was observed in a study of identical twins. MiXCR, applied by TCRdb to the 5' RACE reads, yields one record per CDR3 protein. The top ten clones hold 0.25% to 0.3% of a sample with approximately 1.8 million distinct CDR3 sequences, around a third of them seen once. Concerning this clonotype: Its specificity is not known. One end of the junction fails to match germline, which may point to a read error.

Findings and limits, study-wide: Whereas memory repertoires showed no such difference, abundant cord blood beta clonotypes carried fewer insertions.

This CDR3 comprises 16 residues. Germline V CDR1 and CDR2: MNHEY, SMNVEV (reference sequence). The sequenced material came from cord blood. The chain is built from TRBV27 and TRBJ2-4; D is perhaps TRBD1 or TRBD2 (5 bases each). This receptor was taken from a newborn girl in good health. CDR3 nucleotides: TGTGCCGGCAGCCTGACCCTAGAGCGAGGGGTAAACATTCAGTACTTC. This gives the protein CAGSLTLERGVNIQYF.